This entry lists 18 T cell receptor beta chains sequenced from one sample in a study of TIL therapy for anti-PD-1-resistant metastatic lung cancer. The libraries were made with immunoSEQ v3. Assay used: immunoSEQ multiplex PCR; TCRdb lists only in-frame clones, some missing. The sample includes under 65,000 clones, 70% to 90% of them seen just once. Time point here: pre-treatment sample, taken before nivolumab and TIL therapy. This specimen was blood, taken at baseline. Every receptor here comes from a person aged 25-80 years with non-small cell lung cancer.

The CDR3 reads CASSNRTGGSSPLHF. CDR3 nucleotides: TGTGCCAGCAGCAACCGGACAGGGGGGAGCTCACCCCTCCACTTT. V and J are TRBV7-2 and TRBJ1-6; 10 bases match TRBD1. CDR1 is SGHTA and CDR2 is FQGNSA in the germline V gene. V lost 5 bases, J lost 10 bases, and 8 bases stayed unmatched. CDR3 length equals 15 residues.

The CDR3 region has the DNA TGTGCCCCTAATCAACCCCGGGACAGGTTTTCCTACGAGCAGTACTTC. This translates into CAPNQPRDRFSYEQYF. This rearrangement joins TRBV24-1 to TRBJ2-7, with 8 bases aligning to TRBD1. Germline assignment: CDR1 KGHDR and CDR2 SFDVKD. The V and J ends lost 12 bases and 1 base, in that order; junction bases with no gene match: 16. The CDR3 totals 16 residues.

The CDR3 sequence is CASSRTGQNEKLFF. CDR3 nucleotide sequence: TGTGCCAGCAGTAGGACAGGACAAAATGAAAAACTGTTTTTT. This chain joins TRBV28 and TRBJ1-4; 7 nucleotides match TRBD1. After removal of 5 bases from V and 5 bases from J, the junction contained 5 bases not matched to a gene. The CDR3 extends over 14 amino acids. Germline V gene data show CDR1 as MDHEN and CDR2 as SYDVKM.

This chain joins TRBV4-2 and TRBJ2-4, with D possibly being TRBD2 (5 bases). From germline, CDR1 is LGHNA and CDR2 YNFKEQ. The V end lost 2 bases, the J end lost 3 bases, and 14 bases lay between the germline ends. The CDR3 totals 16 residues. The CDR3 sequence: CASSQTLAGLKNIQYF. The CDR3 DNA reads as TGTGCCAGCAGCCAAACCCTGGCGGGCCTCAAAAACATTCAGTACTTC.

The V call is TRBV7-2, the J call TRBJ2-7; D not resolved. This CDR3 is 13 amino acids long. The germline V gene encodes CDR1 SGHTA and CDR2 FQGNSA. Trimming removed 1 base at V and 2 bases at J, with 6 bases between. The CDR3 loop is CASSLGFAYEQYF. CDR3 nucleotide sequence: TGTGCCAGCAGCTTAGGATTCGCCTACGAGCAGTACTTC.

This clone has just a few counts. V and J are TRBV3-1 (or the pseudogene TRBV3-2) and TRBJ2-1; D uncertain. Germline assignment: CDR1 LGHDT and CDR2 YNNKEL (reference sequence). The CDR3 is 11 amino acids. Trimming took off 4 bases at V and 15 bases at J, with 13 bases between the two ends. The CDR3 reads CASSPRHRRFF. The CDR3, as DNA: TGTGCCAGCAGCCCTAGACACCGTAGGTTCTTC.

CDR3 in amino acids: CASSAPRTANTGELFF. DNA of the CDR3: TGTGCCAGCAGCGCTCCGAGGACAGCTAACACCGGGGAGCTGTTTTTT. This sequence joins TRBV9 and TRBJ2-2, with D possibly matching TRBD1 (6 bases). Germline V gene sequence: CDR1 SGDLS, CDR2 YYNGEE. CDR3 length: 16 amino acids. V dropped 3 bases and J dropped 2 bases, with 14 bases sitting between them.

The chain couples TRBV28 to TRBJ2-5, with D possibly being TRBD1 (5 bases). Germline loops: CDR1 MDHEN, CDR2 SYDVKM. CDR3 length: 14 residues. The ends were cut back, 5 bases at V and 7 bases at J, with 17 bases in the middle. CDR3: CASSPWGTRWTQYF. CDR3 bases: TGTGCCAGCAGTCCCTGGGGCACCCGATGGACCCAGTACTTC. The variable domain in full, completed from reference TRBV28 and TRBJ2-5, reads DVKVTQSSRYLVKRTGEKVFLECVQDMDHENMFWYRQDPGLGLRLIYFSYDVKMKEKGDIPEGYSVSREKKERFSLILESASTNQTSMYLCASSPWGTRWTQYFGPGTRLLVL.

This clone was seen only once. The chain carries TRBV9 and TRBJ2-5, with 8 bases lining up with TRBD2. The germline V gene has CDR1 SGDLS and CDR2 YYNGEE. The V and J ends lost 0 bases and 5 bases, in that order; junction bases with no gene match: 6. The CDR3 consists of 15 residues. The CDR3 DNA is TGTGCCAGCAGCGTAGACAGCGGGGGCCGGGAGACCCAGTACTTC. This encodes CASSVDSGGRETQYF.

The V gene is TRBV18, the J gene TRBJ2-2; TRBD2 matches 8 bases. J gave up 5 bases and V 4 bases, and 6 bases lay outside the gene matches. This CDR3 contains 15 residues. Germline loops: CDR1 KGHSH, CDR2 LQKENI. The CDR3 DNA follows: TGTGCCAGCTCACTCGGACTAGCATCTACCGGGGAGCTGTTTTTT. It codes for CASSLGLASTGELFF.

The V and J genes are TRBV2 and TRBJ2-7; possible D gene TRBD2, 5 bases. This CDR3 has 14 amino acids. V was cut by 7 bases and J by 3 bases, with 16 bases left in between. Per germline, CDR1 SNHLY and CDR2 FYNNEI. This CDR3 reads CASIGVAVRYEQYF. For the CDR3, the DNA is TGTGCCAGCATCGGGGTGGCAGTCCGCTACGAGCAGTACTTC.

Written as DNA, the CDR3 is TGTGCCATCAGCCCAAGCGGCAATAATCAGCCCCAGCATTTT. Translation: CAISPSGNNQPQHF. The genes are TRBV10-3 and TRBJ1-5; D is uncertain. Deletions cut 6 bases from V and 4 bases from J, with 13 bases between. From germline, CDR1 is ENHRY and CDR2 SYGVKD. The CDR3 loop spans 14 amino acids.

For the CDR3, the DNA is TGTGCCGCCAAAAAGGGGGACGGGACAGGGGTGTCCGGGGAGCTGTTTTTT. It yields the protein CAAKKGDGTGVSGELFF. The V and J genes are TRBV19 and TRBJ2-2, with 10 bases fitting TRBD1. The V segment lost 11 bases and the J segment 6 bases; nucleotides outside the gene matches: 18. CDR1 is LNHDA, CDR2 SQIVND, per germline (reference sequence). This CDR3 region has 17 residues.

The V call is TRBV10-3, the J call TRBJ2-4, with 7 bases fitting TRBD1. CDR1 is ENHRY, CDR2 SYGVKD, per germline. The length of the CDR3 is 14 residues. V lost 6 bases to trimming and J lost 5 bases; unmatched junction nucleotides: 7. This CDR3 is CAIREPGQQNIQYF. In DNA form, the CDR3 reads TGTGCCATCAGGGAGCCGGGACAGCAAAACATTCAGTACTTC.

Here the CDR3 reads CASSSRLSSGRAGGEQFF. CDR3 bases: TGTGCCAGCAGTTCGAGACTCTCTAGCGGGAGGGCCGGTGGTGAGCAGTTCTTC. This chain connects TRBV27 to TRBJ2-1; TRBD2 aligns across 12 bases. The CDR3 is 18 amino acids. J lost 9 bases, V lost 4 bases, and 16 bases had no gene match. From germline, CDR1 is MNHEY and CDR2 SMNVEV (reference sequence).

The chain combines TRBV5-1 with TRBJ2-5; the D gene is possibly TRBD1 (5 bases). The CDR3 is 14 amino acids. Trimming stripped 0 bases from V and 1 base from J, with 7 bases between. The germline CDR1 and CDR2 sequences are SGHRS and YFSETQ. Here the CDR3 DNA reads TGCGCCAGCAGCTTGGGGGGCCCCCAAGAGACCCAGTACTTC. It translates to CASSLGGPQETQYF.

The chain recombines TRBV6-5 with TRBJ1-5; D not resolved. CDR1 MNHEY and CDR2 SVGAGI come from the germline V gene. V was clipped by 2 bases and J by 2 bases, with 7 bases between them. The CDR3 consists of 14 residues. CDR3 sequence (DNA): TGTGCCAGCAGTTACGACCGTGGCAATCAGCCCCAGCATTTT. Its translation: CASSYDRGNQPQHF.

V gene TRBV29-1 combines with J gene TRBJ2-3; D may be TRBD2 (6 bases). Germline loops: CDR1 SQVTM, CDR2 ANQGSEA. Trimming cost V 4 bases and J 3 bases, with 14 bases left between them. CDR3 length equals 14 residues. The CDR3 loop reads CSVARGEGTDTQYF. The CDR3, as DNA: TGCAGCGTTGCGCGGGGAGAAGGTACAGATACGCAGTATTTT.